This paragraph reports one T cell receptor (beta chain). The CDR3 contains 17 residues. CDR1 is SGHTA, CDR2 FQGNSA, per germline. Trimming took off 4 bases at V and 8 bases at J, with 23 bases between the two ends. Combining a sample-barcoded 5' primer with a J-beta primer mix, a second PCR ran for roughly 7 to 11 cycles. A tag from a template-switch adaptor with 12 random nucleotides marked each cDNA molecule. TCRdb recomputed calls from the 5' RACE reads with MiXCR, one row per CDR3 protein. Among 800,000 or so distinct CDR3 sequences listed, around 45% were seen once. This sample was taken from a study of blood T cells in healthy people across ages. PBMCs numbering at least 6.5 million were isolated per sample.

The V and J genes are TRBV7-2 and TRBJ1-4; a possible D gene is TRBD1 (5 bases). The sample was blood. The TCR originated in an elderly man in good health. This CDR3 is CASSSSGFGIGAEKLFF. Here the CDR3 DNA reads TGTGCCAGCAGCTCCTCCGGTTTCGGGATAGGGGCCGAAAAACTGTTTTTT.